This TCR beta chain is from a study of T cells expressing NK-cell markers (dated by TCRdb to the early 2020s). With respect to the entire study: In sorted CD3+CD56+NKG2C+, CD3+CD56+NKG2C- and CD3+CD56-NKG2C+ T-cell subsets from several donors, TCR beta-chain repertoires were profiled. The eight sequenced donors were randomly selected healthy volunteers, three men and five women. Seven of the eight sequenced donors were HCMV-seropositive and one was HCMV-seronegative. Illumina HiSeq 2000/2500, MiSeq or NextSeq was used to sequence libraries as 2 x 150 bp reads.

CDR1 and CDR2 (MDHEN, SYDVKM) derive from the germline V gene. Including cysteine and phenylalanine, the CDR3 has 17 amino acids. No DNA has been recorded. What the work shows at the level of the full study, not this receptor alone: Those dominant clonotypes were again the most abundant among CD3+CD56-NKG2C+ cells in a handful of donors, at about 28.3-60.1%. Whether the expanded NKG2C-expressing T cell clones were specific for HCMV antigens was left unclear. In more than 5 donors, the dominant CD3+CD56+NKG2C+ clonotypes ranked among the top 10 CD8+ clonotypes, making up roughly 1.0-7.0% of CD8+ T cells.

Instrument on record: Illumina HiSeq 2000. TCR beta cDNA libraries were prepared using 5'RACE template switching, which introduced a universal primer site and unique molecular identifiers. Priming for cDNA synthesis came from the TCR beta constant segment, and two successive PCR amplification steps followed. The original pipeline was this. MIGEC was used to demultiplex reads and group the reads by UMI, and MiTCR was used to assemble and quantify clonotypes. To exclude erroneous sequences, only TCR cDNA sequences supported by at least two reads were retained. The tcR package was used for downstream repertoire analysis, and clonotypes were matched between fractions using CDR3 nucleotide sequence together with V segment. VDJmatch was used to annotate antigen specificity against VDJdb, with one amino acid substitution in CDR3 permitted. TCRdb reprocessed the reads and provides one entry for every CDR3 protein sequence; no DNA is given. These V and J calls are TCRdb output, not the study's own analysis. This specimen's table enumerates about 150,000 distinct CDR3 sequences. The top ten hold more than 10% of the sample.

A word on this clonotype: It has no known antigen specificity.

HCMV serostatus was determined by detecting HCMV-specific IgG in serum with a commercial ELISA kit. Ficoll density gradient centrifugation was used to isolate peripheral blood mononuclear cells from blood. This receptor was obtained from a man aged 18 to 29 in good health. Donor details come from another sample of the same person, matched by shared clones. The chain uses TRBV28 and TRBJ2-1; with no DNA, the TCRdb D assignment of TRBD1 cannot be verified. What was sequenced was blood T cells: a sorted CD56 or NKG2C T cell subset, CD4+ or CD8+ T cells, or bulk PBMC T cells (not recorded which). The CDR3 sequence is CASSSPLIGRVDNEQFF.